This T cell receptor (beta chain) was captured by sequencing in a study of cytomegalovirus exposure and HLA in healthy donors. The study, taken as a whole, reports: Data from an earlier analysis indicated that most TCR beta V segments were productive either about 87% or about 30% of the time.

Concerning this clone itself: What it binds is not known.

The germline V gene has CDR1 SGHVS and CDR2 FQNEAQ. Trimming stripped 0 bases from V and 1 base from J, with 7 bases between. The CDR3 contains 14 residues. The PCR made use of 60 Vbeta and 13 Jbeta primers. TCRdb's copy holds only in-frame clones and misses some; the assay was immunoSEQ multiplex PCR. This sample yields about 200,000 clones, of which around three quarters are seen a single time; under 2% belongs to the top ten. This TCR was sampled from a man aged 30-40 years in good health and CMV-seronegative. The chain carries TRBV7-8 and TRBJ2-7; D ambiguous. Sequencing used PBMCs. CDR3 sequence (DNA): TGTGCCAGCAGCTTAGCGGGCAGTTCCTACGAGCAGTACTTC. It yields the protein CASSLAGSSYEQYF. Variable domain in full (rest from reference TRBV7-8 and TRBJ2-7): GAGVSQSPRYKVAKRGQDVALRCDPISGHVSLFWYQQALGQGPEFLTYFQNEAQLDKSGLPSDRFFAERPEGSVSTLKIQRTQQEDSAVYLCASSLAGSSYEQYFGPGTRLTVT.